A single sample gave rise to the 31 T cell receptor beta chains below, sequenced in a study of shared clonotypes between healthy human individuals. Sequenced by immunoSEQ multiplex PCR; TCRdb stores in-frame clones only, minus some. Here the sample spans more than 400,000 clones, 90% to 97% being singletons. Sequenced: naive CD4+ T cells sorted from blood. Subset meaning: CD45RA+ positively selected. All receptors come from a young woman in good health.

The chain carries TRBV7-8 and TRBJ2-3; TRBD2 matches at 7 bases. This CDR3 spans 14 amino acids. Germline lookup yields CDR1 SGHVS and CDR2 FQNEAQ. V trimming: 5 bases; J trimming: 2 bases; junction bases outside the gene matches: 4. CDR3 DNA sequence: TGTGCCAGCAGCGTCCGGGACTACACAGATACGCAGTATTTT. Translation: CASSVRDYTDTQYF.

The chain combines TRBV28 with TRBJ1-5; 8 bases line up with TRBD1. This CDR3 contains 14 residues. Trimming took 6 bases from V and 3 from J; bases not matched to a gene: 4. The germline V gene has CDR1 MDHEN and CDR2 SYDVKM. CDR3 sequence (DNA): TGTGCCAGCAGAAACAGGGGGGCCAATCAGCCCCAGCATTTT. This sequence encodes CASRNRGANQPQHF.

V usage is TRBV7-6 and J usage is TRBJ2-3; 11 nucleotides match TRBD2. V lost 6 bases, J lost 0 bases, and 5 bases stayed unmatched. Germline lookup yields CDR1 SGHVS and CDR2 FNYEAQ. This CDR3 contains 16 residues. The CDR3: CASSTWTSGSTDTQYF. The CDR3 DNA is TGTGCCAGCAGTACTTGGACTAGCGGGAGCACAGATACGCAGTATTTT. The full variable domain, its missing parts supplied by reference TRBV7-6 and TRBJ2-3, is GAGVSQSPRYKVTKRGQDVALRCDPISGHVSLYWYRQALGQGPEFLTYFNYEAQQDKSGLPNDRFSAERPEGSISTLTIQRTEQRDSAMYRCASSTWTSGSTDTQYFGPGTRLTVL.

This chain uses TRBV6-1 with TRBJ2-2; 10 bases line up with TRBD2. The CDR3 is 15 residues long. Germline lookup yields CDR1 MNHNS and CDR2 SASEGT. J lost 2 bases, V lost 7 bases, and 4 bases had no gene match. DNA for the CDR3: TGTGCCAGCATGACTAGCGGGCCAAACACCGGGGAGCTGTTTTTT. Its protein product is CASMTSGPNTGELFF.

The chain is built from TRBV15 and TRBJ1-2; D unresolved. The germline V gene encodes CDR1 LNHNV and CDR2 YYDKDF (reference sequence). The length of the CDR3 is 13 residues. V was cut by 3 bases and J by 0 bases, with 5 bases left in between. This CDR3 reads CATSSSANYGYTF. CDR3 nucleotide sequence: TGTGCCACCAGCAGTTCAGCTAACTATGGCTACACCTTC.

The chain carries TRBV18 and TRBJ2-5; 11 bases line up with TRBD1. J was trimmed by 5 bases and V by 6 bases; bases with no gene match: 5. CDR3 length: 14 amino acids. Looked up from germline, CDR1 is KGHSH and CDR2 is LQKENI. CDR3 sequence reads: CASSRTGGRETQYF. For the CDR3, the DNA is TGTGCCAGCTCCCGGACAGGGGGCCGGGAGACCCAGTACTTC.

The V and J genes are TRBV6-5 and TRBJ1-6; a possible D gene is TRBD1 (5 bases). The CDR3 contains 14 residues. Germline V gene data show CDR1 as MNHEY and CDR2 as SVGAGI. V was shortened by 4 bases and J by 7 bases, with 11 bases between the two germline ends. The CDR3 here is CASSLGRVNSPLHF. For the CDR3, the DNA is TGTGCCAGCAGTTTGGGCAGGGTAAATTCACCCCTCCACTTT.

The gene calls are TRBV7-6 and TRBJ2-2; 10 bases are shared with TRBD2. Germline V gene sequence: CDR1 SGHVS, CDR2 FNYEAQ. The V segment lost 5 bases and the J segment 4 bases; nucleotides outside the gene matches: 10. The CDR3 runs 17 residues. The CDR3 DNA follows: TGTGCCAGCAGCCAAAACCGCAGCGGGAGGGCCACCGGGGAGCTGTTTTTT. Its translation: CASSQNRSGRATGELFF.

CDR3 coding DNA: TGTGCCAGCAGTCGCCAGCCCCGCACAGATACGCAGTATTTT. This codes for CASSRQPRTDTQYF. This chain uses TRBV27 with TRBJ2-3; D uncertain. The V and J ends lost 5 bases and 1 base respectively, with 10 bases between them. This CDR3 region has 14 residues. Per germline, CDR1 MNHEY and CDR2 SMNVEV (reference sequence).

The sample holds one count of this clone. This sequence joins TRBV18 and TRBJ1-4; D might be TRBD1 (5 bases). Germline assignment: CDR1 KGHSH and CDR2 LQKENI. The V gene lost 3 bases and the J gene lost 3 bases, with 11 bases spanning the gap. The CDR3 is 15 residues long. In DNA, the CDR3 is TGTGCCAGCTCACCCCCGGGACGCTCTAATGAAAAACTGTTTTTT. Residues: CASSPPGRSNEKLFF. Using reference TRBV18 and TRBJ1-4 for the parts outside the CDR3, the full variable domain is NAGVMQNPRHLVRRRGQEARLRCSPMKGHSHVYWYRQLPEEGLKFMVYLQKENIIDESGMPKERFSAEFPKEGPSILRIQQVVRGDSAAYFCASSPPGRSNEKLFFGSGTQLSVL.

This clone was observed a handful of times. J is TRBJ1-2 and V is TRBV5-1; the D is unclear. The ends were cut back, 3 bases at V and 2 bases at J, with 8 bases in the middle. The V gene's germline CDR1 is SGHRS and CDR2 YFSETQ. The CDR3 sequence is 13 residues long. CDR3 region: CASSWLENYGYTF. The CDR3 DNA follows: TGCGCCAGCAGCTGGCTCGAAAACTATGGCTACACCTTC. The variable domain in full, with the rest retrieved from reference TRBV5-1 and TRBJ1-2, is KAGVTQTPRYLIKTRGQQVTLSCSPISGHRSVSWYQQTPGQGLQFLFEYFSETQRNKGNFPGRFSGRQFSNSRSEMNVSTLELGDSALYLCASSWLENYGYTFGSGTRLTVV.

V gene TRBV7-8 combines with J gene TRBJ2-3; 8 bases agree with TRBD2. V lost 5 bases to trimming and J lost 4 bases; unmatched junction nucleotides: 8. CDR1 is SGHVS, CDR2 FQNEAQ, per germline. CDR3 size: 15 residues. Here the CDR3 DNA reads TGTGCCAGCAGCCTAGAGGACGGGGGGGCAGATACGCAGTATTTT. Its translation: CASSLEDGGADTQYF.

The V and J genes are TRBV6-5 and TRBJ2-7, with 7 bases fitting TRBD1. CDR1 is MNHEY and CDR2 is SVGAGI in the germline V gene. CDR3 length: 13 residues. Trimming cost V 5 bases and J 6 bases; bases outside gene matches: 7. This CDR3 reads CASSRQGRSEQYF. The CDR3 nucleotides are TGTGCCAGCAGTCGACAGGGTAGAAGCGAGCAGTACTTC.

The CDR3 region has the DNA TGTGCCAGCAGCGCTCGGGCGGTGGAATTGGATACGCAGTATTTT. It yields the protein CASSARAVELDTQYF. The chain couples TRBV9 to TRBJ2-3, with D uncertain. The CDR3 is 15 amino acids. Per the germline V gene, CDR1 is SGDLS and CDR2 is YYNGEE. V lost 3 bases and J 6 bases, leaving 17 bases between the germline ends.

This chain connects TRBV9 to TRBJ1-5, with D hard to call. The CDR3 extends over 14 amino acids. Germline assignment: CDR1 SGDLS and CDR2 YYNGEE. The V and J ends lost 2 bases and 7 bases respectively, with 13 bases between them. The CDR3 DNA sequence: TGTGCCAGCAGCGTTCCGCTTTACCTCCAGCCCCAGCATTTT. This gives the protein CASSVPLYLQPQHF. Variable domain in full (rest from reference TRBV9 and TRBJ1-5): DSGVTQTPKHLITATGQRVTLRCSPRSGDLSVYWYQQSLDQGLQFLIQYYNGEERAKGNILERFSAQQFPDLHSELNLSSLELGDSALYFCASSVPLYLQPQHFGDGTRLSIL.

The CDR3 sequence: CASRRGTGELFF. CDR3 sequence (DNA): TGTGCCAGCAGAAGGGGTACCGGGGAGCTGTTTTTT. The chain links TRBV27 to TRBJ2-2; D might be TRBD1 (5 bases). Trimming removed 6 bases at V and 5 bases at J, with 7 bases between. The germline gives CDR1 MNHEY, CDR2 SMNVEV (reference sequence). The CDR3 runs to 12 residues.

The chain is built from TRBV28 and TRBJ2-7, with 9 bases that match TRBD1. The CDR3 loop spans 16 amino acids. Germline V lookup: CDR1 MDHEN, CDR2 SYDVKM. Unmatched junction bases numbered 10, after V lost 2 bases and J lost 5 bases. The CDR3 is CASSLAPPGQGDEQYF. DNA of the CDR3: TGTGCCAGCAGTTTAGCTCCCCCGGGACAGGGTGACGAGCAGTACTTC.

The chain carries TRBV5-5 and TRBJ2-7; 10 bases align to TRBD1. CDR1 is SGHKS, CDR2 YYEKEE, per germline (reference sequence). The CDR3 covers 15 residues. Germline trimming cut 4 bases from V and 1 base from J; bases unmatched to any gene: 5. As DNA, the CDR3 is TGTGCCAGCAGCGCGGGACAGGGGTTTTCCTACGAGCAGTACTTC. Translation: CASSAGQGFSYEQYF.

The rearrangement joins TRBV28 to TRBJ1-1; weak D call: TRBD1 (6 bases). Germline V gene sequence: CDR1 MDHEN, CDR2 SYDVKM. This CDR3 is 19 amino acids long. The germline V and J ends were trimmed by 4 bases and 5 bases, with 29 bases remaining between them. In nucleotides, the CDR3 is TGTGCCAGCAGTTCCCCCACTCCTTCACAGGGAAACGGCAAGACTGAAGCTTTCTTT. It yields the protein CASSSPTPSQGNGKTEAFF.

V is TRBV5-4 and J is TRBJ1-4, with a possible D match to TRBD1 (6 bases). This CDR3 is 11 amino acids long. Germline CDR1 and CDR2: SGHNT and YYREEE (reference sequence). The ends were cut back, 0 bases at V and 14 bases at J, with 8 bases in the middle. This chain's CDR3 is CASSLGTDLFF. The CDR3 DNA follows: TGTGCCAGCAGCTTGGGGACAGACCTGTTTTTT.

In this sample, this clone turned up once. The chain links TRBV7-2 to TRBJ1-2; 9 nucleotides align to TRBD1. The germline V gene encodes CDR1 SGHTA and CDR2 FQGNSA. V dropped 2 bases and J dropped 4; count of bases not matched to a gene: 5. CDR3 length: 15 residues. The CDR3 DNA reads TGTGCCAGCAGCTTACGACAGGGGGAGGGCTATGGCTACACCTTC. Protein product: CASSLRQGEGYGYTF.

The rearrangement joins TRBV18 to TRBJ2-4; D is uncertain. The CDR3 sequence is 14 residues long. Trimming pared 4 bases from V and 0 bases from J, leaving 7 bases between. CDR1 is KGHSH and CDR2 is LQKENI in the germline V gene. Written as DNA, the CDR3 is TGTGCCAGCTCACGTGTCTCAGCCAAAAACATTCAGTACTTC. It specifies CASSRVSAKNIQYF.

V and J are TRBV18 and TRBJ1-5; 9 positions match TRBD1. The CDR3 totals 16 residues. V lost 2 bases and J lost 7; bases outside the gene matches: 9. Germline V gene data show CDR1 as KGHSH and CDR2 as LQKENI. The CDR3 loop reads CASSPGTGPKGQPQHF. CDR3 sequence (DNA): TGTGCCAGCTCACCAGGGACAGGGCCAAAGGGACAGCCCCAGCATTTT. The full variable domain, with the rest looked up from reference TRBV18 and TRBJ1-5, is NAGVMQNPRHLVRRRGQEARLRCSPMKGHSHVYWYRQLPEEGLKFMVYLQKENIIDESGMPKERFSAEFPKEGPSILRIQQVVRGDSAAYFCASSPGTGPKGQPQHFGDGTRLSIL.

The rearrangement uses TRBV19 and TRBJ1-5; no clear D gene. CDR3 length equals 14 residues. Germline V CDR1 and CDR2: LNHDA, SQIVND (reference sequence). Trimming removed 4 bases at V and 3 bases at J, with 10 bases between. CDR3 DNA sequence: TGTGCCAGTAGTACGAGCCACTTCAATCAGCCCCAGCATTTT. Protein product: CASSTSHFNQPQHF.

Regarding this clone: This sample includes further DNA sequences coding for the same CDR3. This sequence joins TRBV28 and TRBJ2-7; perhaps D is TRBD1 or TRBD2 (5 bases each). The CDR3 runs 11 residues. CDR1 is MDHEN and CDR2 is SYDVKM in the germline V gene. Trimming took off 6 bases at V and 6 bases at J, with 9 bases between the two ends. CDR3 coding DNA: TGTGCCAGCAGCTTGGGGGTCGAGCAGTACTTC. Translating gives CASSLGVEQYF.

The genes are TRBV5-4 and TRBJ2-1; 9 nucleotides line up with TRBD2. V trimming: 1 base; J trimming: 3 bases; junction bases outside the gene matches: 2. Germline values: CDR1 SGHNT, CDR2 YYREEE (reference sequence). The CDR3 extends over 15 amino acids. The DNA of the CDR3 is TGTGCCAGCAGCTTGCCTAGCGGGAACTACAATGAGCAGTTCTTC. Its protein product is CASSLPSGNYNEQFF.

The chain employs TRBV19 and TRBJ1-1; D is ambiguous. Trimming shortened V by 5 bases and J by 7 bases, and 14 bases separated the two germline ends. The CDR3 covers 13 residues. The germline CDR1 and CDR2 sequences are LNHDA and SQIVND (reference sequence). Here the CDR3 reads CASSWVIWGEAFF. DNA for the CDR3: TGTGCCAGTAGTTGGGTAATTTGGGGTGAAGCTTTCTTT.

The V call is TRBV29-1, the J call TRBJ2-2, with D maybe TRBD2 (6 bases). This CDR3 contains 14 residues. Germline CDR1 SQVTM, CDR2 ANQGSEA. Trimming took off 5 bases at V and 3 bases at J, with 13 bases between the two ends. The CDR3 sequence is CSVIAGLHTGELFF. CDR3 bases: TGCAGCGTTATTGCGGGATTACACACCGGGGAGCTGTTTTTT.

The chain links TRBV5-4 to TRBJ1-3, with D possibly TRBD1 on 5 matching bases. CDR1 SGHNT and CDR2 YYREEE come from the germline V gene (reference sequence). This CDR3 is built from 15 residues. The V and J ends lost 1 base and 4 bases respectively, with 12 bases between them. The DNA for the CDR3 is TGTGCCAGCAGCTTGTCGCCCGGGGCGGGAAACACCATATATTTT. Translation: CASSLSPGAGNTIYF.

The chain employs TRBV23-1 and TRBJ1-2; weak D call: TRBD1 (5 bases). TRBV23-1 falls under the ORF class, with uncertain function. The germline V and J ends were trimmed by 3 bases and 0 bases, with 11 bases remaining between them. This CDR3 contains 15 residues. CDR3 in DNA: TGCGCCAGCAGTCATTGGGACGGAGCTAACTATGGCTACACCTTC. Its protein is CASSHWDGANYGYTF.

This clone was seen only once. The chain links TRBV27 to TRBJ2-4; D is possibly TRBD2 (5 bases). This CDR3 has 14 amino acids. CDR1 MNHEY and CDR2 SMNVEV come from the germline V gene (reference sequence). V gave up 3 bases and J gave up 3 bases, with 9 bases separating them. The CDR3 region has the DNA TGTGCCAGCAGTTTTGAGGGATTCAAAAACATTCAGTACTTC. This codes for CASSFEGFKNIQYF.